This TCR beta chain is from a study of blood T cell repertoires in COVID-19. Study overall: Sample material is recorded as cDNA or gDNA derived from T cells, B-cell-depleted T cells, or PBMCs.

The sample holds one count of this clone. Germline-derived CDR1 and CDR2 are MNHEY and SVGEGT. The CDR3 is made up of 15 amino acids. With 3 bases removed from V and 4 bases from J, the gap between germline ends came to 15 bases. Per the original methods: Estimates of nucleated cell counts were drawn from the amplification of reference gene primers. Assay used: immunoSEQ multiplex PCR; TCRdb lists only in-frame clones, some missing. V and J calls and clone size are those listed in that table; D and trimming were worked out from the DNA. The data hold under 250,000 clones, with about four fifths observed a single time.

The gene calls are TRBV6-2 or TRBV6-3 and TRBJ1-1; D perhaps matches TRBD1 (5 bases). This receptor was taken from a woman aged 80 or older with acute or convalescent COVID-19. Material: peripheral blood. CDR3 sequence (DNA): TGTGCCAGCAGTTATCCGGCGGGACGGGGCACTGAAGCTTTCTTT. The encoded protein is CASSYPAGRGTEAFF.